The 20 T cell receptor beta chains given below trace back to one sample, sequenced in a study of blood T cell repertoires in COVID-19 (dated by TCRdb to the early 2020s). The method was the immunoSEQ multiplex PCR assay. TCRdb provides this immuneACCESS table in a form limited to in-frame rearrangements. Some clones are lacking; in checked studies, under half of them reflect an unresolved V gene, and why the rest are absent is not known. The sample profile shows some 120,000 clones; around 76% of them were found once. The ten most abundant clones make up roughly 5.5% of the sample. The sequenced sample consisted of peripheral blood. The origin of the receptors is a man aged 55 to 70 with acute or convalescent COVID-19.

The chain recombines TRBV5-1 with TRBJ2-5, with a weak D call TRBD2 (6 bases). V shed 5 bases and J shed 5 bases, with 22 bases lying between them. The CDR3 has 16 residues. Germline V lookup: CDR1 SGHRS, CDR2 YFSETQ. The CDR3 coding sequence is TGCGCCAGCAGTCAATATGACACCGGAGGAGGGGAGACCCAGTACTTC. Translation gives CASSQYDTGGGETQYF.

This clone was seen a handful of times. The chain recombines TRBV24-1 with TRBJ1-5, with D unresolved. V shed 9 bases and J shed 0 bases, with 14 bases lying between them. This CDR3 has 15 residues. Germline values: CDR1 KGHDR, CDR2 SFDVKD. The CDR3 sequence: CATPREGYSNQPQHF. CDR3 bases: TGTGCCACCCCCAGAGAGGGTTATAGCAATCAGCCCCAGCATTTT.

The CDR3 protein is CASSHDTGNGTDTQYF. The CDR3, as DNA: TGTGCCAGCAGCCATGATACAGGGAACGGCACAGATACGCAGTATTTT. The V and J genes are TRBV4-2 and TRBJ2-3; possible D gene TRBD1, 6 bases. V lost 3 bases and J lost 1, with 14 bases in between. CDR3 length: 16 amino acids. From germline, CDR1 is LGHNA and CDR2 YNFKEQ.

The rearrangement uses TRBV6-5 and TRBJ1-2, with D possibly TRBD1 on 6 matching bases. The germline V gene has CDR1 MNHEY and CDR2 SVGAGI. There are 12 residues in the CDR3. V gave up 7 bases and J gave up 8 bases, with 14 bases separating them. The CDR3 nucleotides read TGTGCCAGCACCCGGGACACAGGGGGCTACACCTTC. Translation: CASTRDTGGYTF.

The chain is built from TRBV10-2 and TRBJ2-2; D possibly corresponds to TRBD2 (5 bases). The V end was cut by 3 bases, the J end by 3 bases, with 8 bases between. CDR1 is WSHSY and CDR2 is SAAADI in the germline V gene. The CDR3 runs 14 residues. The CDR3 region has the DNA TGCGCCAGCAGTGACCGGGGAGACACCGGGGAGCTGTTTTTT. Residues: CASSDRGDTGELFF.

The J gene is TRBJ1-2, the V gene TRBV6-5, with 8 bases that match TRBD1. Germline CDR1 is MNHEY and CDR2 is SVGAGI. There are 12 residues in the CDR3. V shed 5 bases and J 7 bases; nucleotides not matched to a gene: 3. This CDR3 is CASSRTGIGYTF. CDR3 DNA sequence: TGTGCCAGCAGTAGGACAGGGATTGGCTACACCTTC.

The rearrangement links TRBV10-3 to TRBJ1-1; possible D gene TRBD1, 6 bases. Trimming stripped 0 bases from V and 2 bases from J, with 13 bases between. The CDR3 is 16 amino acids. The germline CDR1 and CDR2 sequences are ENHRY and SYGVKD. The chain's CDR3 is CAISESGGNGNTEAFF. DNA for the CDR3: TGTGCCATCAGTGAGTCAGGGGGAAACGGAAACACTGAAGCTTTCTTT.

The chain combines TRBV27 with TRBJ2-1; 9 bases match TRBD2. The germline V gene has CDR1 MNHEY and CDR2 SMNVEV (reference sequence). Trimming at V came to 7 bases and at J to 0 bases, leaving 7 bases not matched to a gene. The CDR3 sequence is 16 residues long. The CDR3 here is CASNSLAGASYNEQFF. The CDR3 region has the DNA TGTGCCAGCAATTCCTTAGCGGGGGCCTCCTACAATGAGCAGTTCTTC.

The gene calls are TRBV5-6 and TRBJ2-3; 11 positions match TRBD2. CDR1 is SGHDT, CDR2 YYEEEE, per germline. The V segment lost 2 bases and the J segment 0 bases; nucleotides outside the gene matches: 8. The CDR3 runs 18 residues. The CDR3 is CASSLLAGVTTSTDTQYF. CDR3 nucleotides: TGTGCCAGCAGCTTACTAGCGGGGGTTACCACTAGCACAGATACGCAGTATTTT.

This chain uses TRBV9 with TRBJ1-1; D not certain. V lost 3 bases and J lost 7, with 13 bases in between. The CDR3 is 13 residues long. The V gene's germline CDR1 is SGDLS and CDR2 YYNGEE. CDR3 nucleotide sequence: TGTGCCAGCAGCGGAATAGAAATAAGTGAAGCTTTCTTT. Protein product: CASSGIEISEAFF.

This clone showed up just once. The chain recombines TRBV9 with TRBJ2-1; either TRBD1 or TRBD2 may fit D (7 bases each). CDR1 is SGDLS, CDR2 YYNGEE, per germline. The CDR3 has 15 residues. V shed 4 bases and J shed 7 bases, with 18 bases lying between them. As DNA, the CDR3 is TGTGCCAGCAGCCTAGGGGGCGGGAGCGGTAATGAGCAGTTCTTC. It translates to CASSLGGGSGNEQFF.

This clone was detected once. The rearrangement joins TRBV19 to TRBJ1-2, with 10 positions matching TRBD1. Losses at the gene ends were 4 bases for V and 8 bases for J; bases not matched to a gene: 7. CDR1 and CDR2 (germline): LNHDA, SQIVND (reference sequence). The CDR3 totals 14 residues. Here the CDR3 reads CASSTRQGARGYTF. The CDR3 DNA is TGTGCCAGTAGTACCCGACAGGGGGCTAGGGGCTACACCTTC.

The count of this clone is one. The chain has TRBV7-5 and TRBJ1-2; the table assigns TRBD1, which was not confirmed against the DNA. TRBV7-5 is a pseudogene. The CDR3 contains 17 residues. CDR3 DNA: TGTGTCAGAAGCTACAACCGACAGGGTTCCCGTGTCTATGGCTACACCTTC. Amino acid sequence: CVRSYNRQGSRVYGYTF.

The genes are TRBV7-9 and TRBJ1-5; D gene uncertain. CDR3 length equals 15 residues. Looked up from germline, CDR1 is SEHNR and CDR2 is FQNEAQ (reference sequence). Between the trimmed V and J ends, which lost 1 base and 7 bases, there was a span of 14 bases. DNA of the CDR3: TGTGCCAGCAGCTTAGGACCCCGCAGCGACCAGCCCCAGCATTTT. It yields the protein CASSLGPRSDQPQHF.

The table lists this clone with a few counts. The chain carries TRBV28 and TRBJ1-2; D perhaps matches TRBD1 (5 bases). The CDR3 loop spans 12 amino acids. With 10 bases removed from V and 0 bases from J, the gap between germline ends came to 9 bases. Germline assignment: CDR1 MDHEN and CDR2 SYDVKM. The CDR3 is CATRTTNYGYTF. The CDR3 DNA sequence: TGTGCCACCCGGACAACTAACTATGGCTACACCTTC.

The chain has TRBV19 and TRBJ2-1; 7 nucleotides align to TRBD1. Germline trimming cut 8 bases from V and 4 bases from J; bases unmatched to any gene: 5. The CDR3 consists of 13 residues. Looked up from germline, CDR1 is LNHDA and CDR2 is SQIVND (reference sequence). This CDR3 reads CASRTGRYNEQFF. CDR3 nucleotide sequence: TGTGCCAGTCGGACAGGTCGGTACAATGAGCAGTTCTTC.

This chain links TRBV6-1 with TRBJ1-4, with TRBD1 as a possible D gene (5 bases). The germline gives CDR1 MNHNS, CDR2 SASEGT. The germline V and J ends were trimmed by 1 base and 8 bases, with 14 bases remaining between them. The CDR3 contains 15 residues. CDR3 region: CASSEDPGNREKLFF. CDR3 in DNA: TGTGCCAGCAGTGAAGATCCAGGGAATAGGGAAAAACTGTTTTTT.

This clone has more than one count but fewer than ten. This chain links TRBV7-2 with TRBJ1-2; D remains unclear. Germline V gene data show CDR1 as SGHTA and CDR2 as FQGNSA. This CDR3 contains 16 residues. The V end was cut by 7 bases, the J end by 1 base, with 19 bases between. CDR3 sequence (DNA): TGTGCCAGCATCCCGCTTCGGGGAGTCGGTAACTATGGCTACACCTTC. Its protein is CASIPLRGVGNYGYTF.

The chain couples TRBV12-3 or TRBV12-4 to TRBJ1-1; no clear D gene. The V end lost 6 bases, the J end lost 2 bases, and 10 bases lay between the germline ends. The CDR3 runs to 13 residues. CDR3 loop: CASSPQINTEAFF. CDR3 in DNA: TGTGCCAGCAGCCCCCAAATCAACACTGAAGCTTTCTTT.

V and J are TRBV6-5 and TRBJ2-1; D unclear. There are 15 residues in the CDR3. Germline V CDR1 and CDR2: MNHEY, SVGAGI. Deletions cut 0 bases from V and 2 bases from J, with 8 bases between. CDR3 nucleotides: TGTGCCAGCAGTTACTCGATCACTACCTACAATGAGCAGTTCTTC. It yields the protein CASSYSITTYNEQFF.